This T cell receptor beta chain is drawn from a study of cytomegalovirus exposure and HLA in healthy donors. For the study at large: A subsequent analysis reported that the roughly 120 validation repertoires were produced on the same platform that had also been used for the roughly 700 first-cohort repertoires.

Method: immunoSEQ multiplex PCR; TCRdb's copy keeps in-frame clones and lacks some. The repertoire includes over 100,000 clones, just under 90% of them detected once, and around 3.1% sits in the top ten. V gave up 4 bases and J gave up 4 bases; unmatched junction bases: 3. The CDR3 is made up of 12 amino acids. Germline CDR1 SQVTM, CDR2 ANQGSEA. The material sequenced was PBMCs. The clonotype was recovered from a man aged 25-45 years in good health and CMV-seronegative. J is TRBJ1-2 and V is TRBV29-1; TRBD1 matches 7 bases. For the CDR3, the DNA is TGCAGCGTTGGGGGGACAGCCTATGGCTACACCTTC. Protein product: CSVGGTAYGYTF. Full variable domain (outside the CDR3, taken from reference TRBV29-1 and TRBJ1-2): SAVISQKPSRDICQRGTSLTIQCQVDSQVTMMFWYRQQPGQSLTLIATANQGSEATYESGFVIDKFPISRPNLTFSTLTVSNMSPEDSSIYLCSVGGTAYGYTFGSGTRLTVV.